The 12 T cell receptor beta chains presented below share a single source sample, sequenced in a study of regulatory T cells in long-lasting Graves disease. Stated time point: newly diagnosed GD, antithyroid drugs for less than 3 months. There was RNA extracted from PBMCs, and the TCR library was made from it. Sequencing libraries for TCR beta were prepared with iRepertoire HTBI primers and Arm-PCR of CDR3 regions. Using its own MiXCR run on the multiplex PCR reads, TCRdb lists one record per CDR3 protein. The table has 400,000 to 450,000 distinct CDR3 sequences, roughly 17% seen once; the top ten hold about 10%. The sample also formed part of further work on T cells in Graves' hyperthyroidism and ophthalmopathy.

Sequencing used peripheral blood mononuclear cells (PBMCs), obtained at new diagnosis, from a patient treated with antithyroid drugs. All receptors derive from a woman aged 25-40 years with Graves disease.

The table lists this clonotype with many counts. The rearrangement links TRBV30 to TRBJ1-1, with 7 bases matching TRBD1. After removal of 4 bases from V and 8 bases from J, the junction contained 13 bases not matched to a gene. The CDR3 covers 14 residues. Germline-derived CDR1 and CDR2 are GTSNPN and SVGIG (reference sequence). The CDR3 reads CAWNAFHRGGEAFF. CDR3 sequence (DNA): TGTGCCTGGAATGCCTTCCACAGGGGTGGCGAAGCTTTCTTT.

The CDR3 loop reads CSAPLGRNEKLFF. For the CDR3, the DNA is TGCAGTGCCCCCCTCGGACGAAATGAAAAACTGTTTTTT. This sequence joins TRBV20-1 and TRBJ1-4; D gene unclear. The CDR3 is 13 amino acids. CDR1 is DFQATT, CDR2 SNEGSKA, per germline (reference sequence). V lost 6 bases and J 5 bases, leaving 13 bases between the germline ends.

The V and J genes are TRBV6-2 or TRBV6-3 and TRBJ2-5; unclear D gene. The CDR3 consists of 14 residues. V was pared by 0 bases and J by 1 base, with 6 bases between. The germline V gene has CDR1 MNHEY and CDR2 SVGEGT. CDR3 nucleotides: TGTGCCAGCAGTTACTCGGCAGCCCAAGAGACCCAGTACTTC. Translated: CASSYSAAQETQYF.

Ten or more counts support this clonotype. This sequence joins TRBV27 and TRBJ1-2; tentatively, D is TRBD1 (5 bases). The CDR3 length is 13 residues. Trimming stripped 8 bases from V and 0 bases from J, with 10 bases between. Germline V gene sequence: CDR1 MNHEY, CDR2 SMNVEV (reference sequence). CDR3: CASGRQPNYGYTF. Written as DNA, the CDR3 is TGTGCCAGCGGCCGACAGCCTAACTATGGCTACACCTTC.

The gene calls are TRBV19 and TRBJ2-2, with D maybe TRBD1 (6 bases). V was trimmed by 0 bases and J by 4 bases, leaving 9 bases between them. The CDR3 has 15 amino acids. CDR1 and CDR2 from the germline V gene are LNHDA and SQIVND (reference sequence). For the CDR3, the DNA is TGTGCCAGTAGTATAGATCAGGGGATCACCGGGGAGCTGTTTTTT. Protein: CASSIDQGITGELFF.

This chain connects TRBV5-1 to TRBJ2-1, with a weak D call TRBD2 (5 bases). Trimming took 4 bases from V and 7 from J, leaving 15 bases between them. CDR1 and CDR2 (germline): SGHRS, YFSETQ. This CDR3 has 14 amino acids. The CDR3 DNA reads as TGCGCCAGCAGCCCCTCGGCGGGCCGGAATGAGCAGTTCTTC. Protein sequence: CASSPSAGRNEQFF. Looking up the rest from reference TRBV5-1 and TRBJ2-1 gives the full variable domain: KAGVTQTPRYLIKTRGQQVTLSCSPISGHRSVSWYQQTPGQGLQFLFEYFSETQRNKGNFPGRFSGRQFSNSRSEMNVSTLELGDSALYLCASSPSAGRNEQFFGPGTRLTVL.

For this clonotype: A much bigger clone sits one base away, suggesting this may be a read error. The chain has TRBV5-1 and TRBJ1-4; D unresolved. Germline V lookup: CDR1 SGHRS, CDR2 YFSETQ. CDR3 size: 15 residues. The CDR3 spells CASSLYNGRFEELFF. In nucleotides, the CDR3 is TGCGCCAGCAGCTTGTATAACGGTCGTTTTGAAGAACTGTTTTTT.

Ten or more counts support this clonotype. J is TRBJ2-5 and V is TRBV7-9, with D possibly matching TRBD2 (6 bases). The V and J ends lost 8 bases and 0 bases respectively, with 10 bases between them. This CDR3 region has 13 residues. From germline, CDR1 is SEHNR and CDR2 FQNEAQ (reference sequence). The CDR3 region has the DNA TGTGCCAGCGGCAAGCGGGACCAAGAGACCCAGTACTTC. Translation gives CASGKRDQETQYF.

Comments on this clonotype: Given the absence of the conserved phenylalanine or tryptophan at the CDR3 end, a read error is likely. The rearrangement links TRBV18 to TRBJ2-7; no definite D call. Trimming took 3 bases from V and 3 from J, leaving 15 bases between them. This CDR3 has 15 amino acids. Germline V gene data show CDR1 as KGHSH and CDR2 as LQKENI. The CDR3 loop is CASSPPHSILYEQYS. In DNA, the CDR3 is TGTGCCAGCTCACCTCCTCATTCCATACTCTACGAGCAGTACTCC.

V and J are TRBV5-1 and TRBJ2-1, with 14 bases aligning to TRBD2. After removal of 3 bases from V and 8 bases from J, the junction contained 7 bases not matched to a gene. The CDR3 is 16 residues long. Germline V lookup: CDR1 SGHRS, CDR2 YFSETQ. This chain's CDR3 is CASSSMTSGRGDEQFF. CDR3 bases: TGCGCCAGCAGCTCGATGACTAGCGGGAGGGGGGATGAGCAGTTCTTC.

The chain links TRBV11-2 to TRBJ2-2, with D maybe TRBD1 (6 bases). Germline V lookup: CDR1 SGHAT, CDR2 FQNNGV. Trimming removed 1 base from V and 4 bases from J, with 10 bases in between. The CDR3 is made up of 15 amino acids. This CDR3 reads CASSLGDTGTGELFF. The CDR3 nucleotides read TGTGCCAGCAGCTTAGGGGACACGGGCACCGGGGAGCTGTTTTTT.

The genes are TRBV7-9 and TRBJ2-1, with 10 bases fitting TRBD2. CDR1 SEHNR and CDR2 FQNEAQ come from the germline V gene (reference sequence). Trimming cost V 1 base and J 7 bases; bases outside gene matches: 10. This CDR3 spans 17 amino acids. CDR3 DNA sequence: TGTGCCAGCAGCTTAGGGTCGGGACTAGCGCCTGGTAATGAGCAGTTCTTC. Amino acid sequence: CASSLGSGLAPGNEQFF.